The 12 T cell receptor beta chains below were found in one sample sequenced in a study of T cell clonotyping in hematopoietic cell transplantation (dated by TCRdb to the early 2020s). This specimen's time point label, interpreted: 30 days after allo-HCT. The library was obtained by the immunoSEQ multiplex PCR assay. The table comes from immuneACCESS by way of TCRdb, which keeps in-frame sequences with V and J called. Part of the clones is missing from these tables; in studies checked, under half for an unresolved V gene and the rest for unknown reasons. The sample yields several thousand clones; roughly 94% were counted once. Of the sample, approximately 1.3% falls within the top ten clones. The sequencing here drew on peripheral blood mononuclear cells, taken 30 days after allogeneic stem cell transplant. These receptors all stem from a male patient aged 60-70 years who had an allogeneic stem cell transplant from an unrelated donor, so T cells may come from the graft donor. Some clones in this sample may be carry-over from other donors' samples.

The rearrangement links TRBV29-1 to TRBJ1-1; 9 bases match TRBD1. This CDR3 spans 12 amino acids. With 5 bases clipped from V and 4 bases from J, the junction kept 2 bases outside the gene matches. The germline V gene has CDR1 SQVTM and CDR2 ANQGSEA. This CDR3 is CSVPDRGTEAFF. The CDR3, as DNA: TGCAGCGTTCCGGACAGGGGCACTGAAGCTTTCTTT.

This chain connects TRBV2 to TRBJ2-5; TRBD1 matches at 9 bases. The germline V gene has CDR1 SNHLY and CDR2 FYNNEI. This CDR3 has 16 amino acids. Germline trimming cut 6 bases from V and 5 bases from J; bases unmatched to any gene: 13. This chain's CDR3 is CASRDRGFWGRETQYF. The CDR3 nucleotides are TGTGCCAGCAGGGACAGGGGCTTCTGGGGGAGGGAGACCCAGTACTTC.

The V and J genes are TRBV5-1 and TRBJ1-1; TRBD1 matches 8 bases. The CDR3 is 14 amino acids. The ends lost 7 bases at V and 2 bases at J; junction bases unmatched: 7. Looked up from germline, CDR1 is SGHRS and CDR2 is YFSETQ. CDR3 sequence reads: CASLPDRGNTEAFF. CDR3 coding DNA: TGCGCCAGCCTTCCTGACAGGGGAAACACTGAAGCTTTCTTT.

The V gene is TRBV20-1, the J gene TRBJ1-2; D gene uncertain. CDR1 and CDR2 from the germline V gene are DFQATT and SNEGSKA (reference sequence). The germline V and J ends were trimmed by 6 bases and 7 bases, with 12 bases remaining between them. The CDR3 runs to 11 residues. CDR3 nucleotides: TGCAGTGCCTGGGAACTCGGTGGCTACACCTTC. This translates into CSAWELGGYTF.

This chain joins TRBV5-1 and TRBJ2-1; 10 bases line up with TRBD2. V lost 7 bases and J lost 0; bases outside the gene matches: 4. The length of the CDR3 is 15 residues. Germline V CDR1 and CDR2: SGHRS, YFSETQ. The CDR3 loop is CASVPSGGSYNEQFF. In DNA, the CDR3 is TGCGCCAGCGTGCCTAGCGGGGGCTCCTACAATGAGCAGTTCTTC.

The CDR3 nucleotides read TGTGCCAGCAGTTACCCGGACAGTTATAGCAATCAGCCCCAGCATTTT. Translated: CASSYPDSYSNQPQHF. This rearrangement joins TRBV28 to TRBJ1-5; D may be TRBD1 (6 bases). Germline V gene lookup returns CDR1 MDHEN and CDR2 SYDVKM. The CDR3 is 16 amino acids. V was shortened by 4 bases and J by 0 bases, with 13 bases between the two germline ends.

The chain recombines TRBV28 with TRBJ2-5; tentative D call: TRBD2 (6 bases). There are 12 residues in the CDR3. Germline-derived CDR1 and CDR2 are MDHEN and SYDVKM. Between the trimmed V and J ends, which lost 5 bases and 5 bases, there was a span of 9 bases. In DNA, the CDR3 is TGTGCCAGCAGTAGACTAGGGGAGACCCAGTACTTC. This sequence encodes CASSRLGETQYF.

V and J are TRBV7-6 and TRBJ2-1; D is perhaps TRBD1 or TRBD2 (5 bases each). V was clipped by 4 bases and J by 0 bases, with 13 bases between them. CDR3 length: 16 residues. Germline V gives CDR1 SGHVS, CDR2 FNYEAQ. The DNA of the CDR3 is TGTGCCAGCAGCTCGGGTATAGGGACCTCCTACAATGAGCAGTTCTTC. Amino acids: CASSSGIGTSYNEQFF.

This clone has a single count. This rearrangement joins TRBV5-1 to TRBJ1-4; no definite D call. The CDR3 covers 13 residues. V lost 1 base and J lost 8, with 9 bases in between. Germline loops: CDR1 SGHRS, CDR2 YFSETQ. The CDR3 nucleotides are TGCGCCAGCAGCTTGCTCCGGGAGGAAAAACTGTTTTTT. This codes for CASSLLREEKLFF.

The chain employs TRBV28 and TRBJ2-7; possible D gene TRBD1, 6 bases. This CDR3 region has 15 residues. With 4 bases removed from V and 3 bases from J, the gap between germline ends came to 16 bases. Germline assignment: CDR1 MDHEN and CDR2 SYDVKM. The CDR3 spells CASSSPPAGDYEQYF. The CDR3 DNA reads as TGTGCCAGCAGTTCTCCTCCCGCAGGGGACTACGAGCAGTACTTC.

The chain couples TRBV9 to TRBJ2-7; 7 positions match TRBD2. CDR1 SGDLS and CDR2 YYNGEE come from the germline V gene. This CDR3 has 14 amino acids. The trim removed 0 bases at V and 4 bases at J, leaving 4 bases unmatched. The CDR3 loop reads CASSVDASGYEQYF. The CDR3 nucleotides read TGTGCCAGCAGCGTAGATGCTAGCGGATACGAGCAGTACTTC. Drawing the rest from reference TRBV9 and TRBJ2-7, the complete variable domain is DSGVTQTPKHLITATGQRVTLRCSPRSGDLSVYWYQQSLDQGLQFLIQYYNGEERAKGNILERFSAQQFPDLHSELNLSSLELGDSALYFCASSVDASGYEQYFGPGTRLTVT.

The chain joins TRBV7-3 to TRBJ2-7; 8 bases match TRBD1. Germline loops: CDR1 SGHTA, CDR2 FQGTGA. The CDR3 is made up of 19 amino acids. The trim removed 5 bases at V and 0 bases at J, leaving 18 bases unmatched. CDR3 coding DNA: TGTGCCAGCAGCAGTAGAGTGGACAGGGTATTCGTAAGCTCCTACGAGCAGTACTTC. Translating gives CASSSRVDRVFVSSYEQYF.